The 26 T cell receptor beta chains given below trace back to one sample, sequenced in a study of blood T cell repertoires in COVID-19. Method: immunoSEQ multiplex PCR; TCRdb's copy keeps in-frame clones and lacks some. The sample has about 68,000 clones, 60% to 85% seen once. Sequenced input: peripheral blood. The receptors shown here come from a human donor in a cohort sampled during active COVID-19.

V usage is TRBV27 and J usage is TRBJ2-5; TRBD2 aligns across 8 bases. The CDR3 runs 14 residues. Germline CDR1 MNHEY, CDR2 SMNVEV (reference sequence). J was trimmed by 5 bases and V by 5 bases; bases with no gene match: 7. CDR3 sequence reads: CASSPPGGSETQYF. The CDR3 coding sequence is TGTGCCAGCAGTCCGCCGGGGGGGAGCGAGACCCAGTACTTC.

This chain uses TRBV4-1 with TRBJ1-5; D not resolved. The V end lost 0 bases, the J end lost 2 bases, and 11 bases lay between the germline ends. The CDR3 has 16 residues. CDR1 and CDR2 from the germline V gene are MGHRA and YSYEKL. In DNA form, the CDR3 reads TGCGCCAGCAGCCAAGATCCGGGGTTTGGCAATCAGCCCCAGCATTTT. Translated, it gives CASSQDPGFGNQPQHF.

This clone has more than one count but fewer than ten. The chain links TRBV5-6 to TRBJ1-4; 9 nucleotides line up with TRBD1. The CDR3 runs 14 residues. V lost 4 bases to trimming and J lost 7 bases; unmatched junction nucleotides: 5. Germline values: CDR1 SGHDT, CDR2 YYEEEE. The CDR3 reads CASSQDRGGEKLFF. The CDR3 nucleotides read TGTGCCAGCAGCCAGGACAGGGGCGGTGAAAAACTGTTTTTT.

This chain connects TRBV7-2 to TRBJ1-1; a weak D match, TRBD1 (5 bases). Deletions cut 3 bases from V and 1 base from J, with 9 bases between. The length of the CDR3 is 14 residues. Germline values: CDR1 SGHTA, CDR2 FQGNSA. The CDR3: CASSFSTANTEAFF. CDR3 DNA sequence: TGTGCCAGCAGCTTCTCGACAGCGAACACTGAAGCTTTCTTT.

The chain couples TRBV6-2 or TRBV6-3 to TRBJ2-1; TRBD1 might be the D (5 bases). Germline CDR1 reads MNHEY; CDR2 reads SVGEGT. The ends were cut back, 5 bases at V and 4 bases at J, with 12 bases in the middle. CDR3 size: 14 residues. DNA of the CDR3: TGTGCCAGCAGTGGGTGGACAACTTACAATGAGCAGTTCTTC. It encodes CASSGWTTYNEQFF.

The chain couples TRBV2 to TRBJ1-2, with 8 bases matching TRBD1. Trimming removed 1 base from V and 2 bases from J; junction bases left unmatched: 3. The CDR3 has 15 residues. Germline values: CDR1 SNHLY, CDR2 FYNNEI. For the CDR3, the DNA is TGTGCCAGCAGTGAAGGGACAGGGAGAAACTATGGCTACACCTTC. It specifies CASSEGTGRNYGYTF.

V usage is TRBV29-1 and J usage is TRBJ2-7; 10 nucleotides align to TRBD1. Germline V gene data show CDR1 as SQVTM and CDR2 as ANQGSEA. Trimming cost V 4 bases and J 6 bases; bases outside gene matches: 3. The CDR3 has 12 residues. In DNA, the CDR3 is TGCAGCGTTGGGACAGGGGGAAGCGAGCAGTACTTC. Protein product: CSVGTGGSEQYF.

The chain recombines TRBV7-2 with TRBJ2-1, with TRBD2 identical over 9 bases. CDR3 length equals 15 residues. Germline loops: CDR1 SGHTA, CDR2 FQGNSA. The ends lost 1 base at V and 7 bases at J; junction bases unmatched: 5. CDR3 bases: TGTGCCAGCAGCTTAGAGAGTCTAGCGGGGAATGAGCAGTTCTTC. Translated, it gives CASSLESLAGNEQFF.

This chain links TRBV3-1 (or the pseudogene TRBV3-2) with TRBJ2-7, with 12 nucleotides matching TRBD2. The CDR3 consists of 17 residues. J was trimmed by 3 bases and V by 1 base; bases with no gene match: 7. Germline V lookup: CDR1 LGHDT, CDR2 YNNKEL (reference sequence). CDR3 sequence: CASSQGVGTSGFYEQYF. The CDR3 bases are TGTGCCAGCAGCCAAGGAGTAGGGACTAGCGGGTTCTACGAGCAGTACTTC.

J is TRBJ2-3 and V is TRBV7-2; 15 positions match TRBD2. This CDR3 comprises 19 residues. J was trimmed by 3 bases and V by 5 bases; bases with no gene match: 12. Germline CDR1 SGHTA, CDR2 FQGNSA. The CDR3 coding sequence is TGTGCCAGCAGCCCTCACCCGGGACTAGCGGGGGGAAAAACAGATACGCAGTATTTT. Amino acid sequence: CASSPHPGLAGGKTDTQYF.

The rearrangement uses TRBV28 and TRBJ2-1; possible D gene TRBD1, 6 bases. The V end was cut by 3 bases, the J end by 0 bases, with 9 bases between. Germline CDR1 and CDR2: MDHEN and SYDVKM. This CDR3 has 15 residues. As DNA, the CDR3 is TGTGCCAGCAGTTTTCAGGGGAGCTCCTACAATGAGCAGTTCTTC. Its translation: CASSFQGSSYNEQFF.

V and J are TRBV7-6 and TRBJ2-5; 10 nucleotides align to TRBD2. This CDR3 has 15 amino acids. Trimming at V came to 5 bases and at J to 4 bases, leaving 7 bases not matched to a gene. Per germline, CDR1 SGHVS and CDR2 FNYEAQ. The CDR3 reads CASSPLAGVGETQYF. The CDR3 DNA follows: TGTGCCAGCAGCCCCCTAGCGGGAGTGGGAGAGACCCAGTACTTC.

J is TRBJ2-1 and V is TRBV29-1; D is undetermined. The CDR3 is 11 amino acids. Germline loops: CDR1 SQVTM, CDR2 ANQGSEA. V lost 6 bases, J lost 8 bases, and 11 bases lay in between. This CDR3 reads CSVSRVDEQFF. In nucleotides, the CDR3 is TGCAGCGTAAGCCGGGTGGATGAGCAGTTCTTC.

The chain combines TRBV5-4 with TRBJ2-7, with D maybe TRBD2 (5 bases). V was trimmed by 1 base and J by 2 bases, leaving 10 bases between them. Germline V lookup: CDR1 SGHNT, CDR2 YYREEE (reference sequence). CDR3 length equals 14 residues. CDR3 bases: TGTGCCAGCAGCTTGAGGACTGTACCCTACGAGCAGTACTTC. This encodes CASSLRTVPYEQYF. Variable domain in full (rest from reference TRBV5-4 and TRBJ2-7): ETGVTQSPTHLIKTRGQQVTLRCSSQSGHNTVSWYQQALGQGPQFIFQYYREEENGRGNFPPRFSGLQFPNYSSELNVNALELDDSALYLCASSLRTVPYEQYFGPGTRLTVT.

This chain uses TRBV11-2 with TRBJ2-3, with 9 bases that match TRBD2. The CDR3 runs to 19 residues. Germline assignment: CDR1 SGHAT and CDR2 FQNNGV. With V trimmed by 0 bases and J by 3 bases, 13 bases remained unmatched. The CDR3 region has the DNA TGTGCCAGCAGCTTAGAGCTCTGGCGGGAGGGCCGAGTAACAGATACGCAGTATTTT. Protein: CASSLELWREGRVTDTQYF.

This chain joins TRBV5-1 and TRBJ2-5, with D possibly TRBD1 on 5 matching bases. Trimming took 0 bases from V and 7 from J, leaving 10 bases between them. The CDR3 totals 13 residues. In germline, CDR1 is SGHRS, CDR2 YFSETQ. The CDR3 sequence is CASSLDGAGTQYF. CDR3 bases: TGCGCCAGCAGCTTGGATGGGGCTGGGACCCAGTACTTC.

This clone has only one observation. The CDR3 spells CASSQDQRSRTGTYNEQFF. The CDR3 region has the DNA TGCGCCAGCAGCCAAGATCAAAGGTCGAGGACAGGGACCTACAATGAGCAGTTCTTC. The genes are TRBV4-1 and TRBJ2-1; 8 bases match TRBD1. The trim removed 0 bases at V and 2 bases at J, leaving 12 bases unmatched. There are 19 residues in the CDR3. Germline V gives CDR1 MGHRA, CDR2 YSYEKL.

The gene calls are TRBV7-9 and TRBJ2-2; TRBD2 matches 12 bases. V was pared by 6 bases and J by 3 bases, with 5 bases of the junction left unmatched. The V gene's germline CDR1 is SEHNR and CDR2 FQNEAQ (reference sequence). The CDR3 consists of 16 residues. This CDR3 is CASRHRLAGDTGELFF. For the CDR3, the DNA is TGTGCCAGCAGACACCGACTAGCGGGAGACACCGGGGAGCTGTTTTTT.

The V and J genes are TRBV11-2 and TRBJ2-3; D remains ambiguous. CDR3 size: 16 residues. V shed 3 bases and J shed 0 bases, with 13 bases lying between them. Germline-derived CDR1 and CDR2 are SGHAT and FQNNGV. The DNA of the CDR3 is TGTGCCAGCAGCTTCCCCGCCCTAGGAAGCACAGATACGCAGTATTTT. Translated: CASSFPALGSTDTQYF.

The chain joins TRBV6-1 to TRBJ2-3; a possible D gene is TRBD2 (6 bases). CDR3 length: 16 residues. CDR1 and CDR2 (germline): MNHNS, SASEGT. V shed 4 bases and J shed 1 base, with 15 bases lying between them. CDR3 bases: TGTGCCAGCAGTGTGAGGGTTCCTAGCGGCACAGATACGCAGTATTTT. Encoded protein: CASSVRVPSGTDTQYF.

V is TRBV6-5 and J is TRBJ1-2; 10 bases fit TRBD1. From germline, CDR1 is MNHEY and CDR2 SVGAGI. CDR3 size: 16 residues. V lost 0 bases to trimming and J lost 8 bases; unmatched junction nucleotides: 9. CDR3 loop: CASSYSVWTGGYGYTF. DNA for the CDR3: TGTGCCAGCAGTTACTCGGTTTGGACAGGGGGGTACGGCTACACCTTC.

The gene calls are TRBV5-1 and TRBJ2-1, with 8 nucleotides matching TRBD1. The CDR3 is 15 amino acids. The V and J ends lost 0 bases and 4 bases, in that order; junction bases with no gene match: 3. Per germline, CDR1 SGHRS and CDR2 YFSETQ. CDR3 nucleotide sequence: TGCGCCAGCAGCTTGGAGGGACAGGTATACAATGAGCAGTTCTTC. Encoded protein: CASSLEGQVYNEQFF. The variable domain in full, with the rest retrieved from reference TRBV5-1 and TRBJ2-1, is KAGVTQTPRYLIKTRGQQVTLSCSPISGHRSVSWYQQTPGQGLQFLFEYFSETQRNKGNFPGRFSGRQFSNSRSEMNVSTLELGDSALYLCASSLEGQVYNEQFFGPGTRLTVL.

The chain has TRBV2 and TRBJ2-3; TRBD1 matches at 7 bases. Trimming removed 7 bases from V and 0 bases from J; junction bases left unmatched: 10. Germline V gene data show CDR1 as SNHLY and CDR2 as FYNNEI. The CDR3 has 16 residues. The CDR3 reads CASISPLTGSTDTQYF. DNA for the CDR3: TGTGCCAGCATTAGCCCCCTGACAGGGAGCACAGATACGCAGTATTTT. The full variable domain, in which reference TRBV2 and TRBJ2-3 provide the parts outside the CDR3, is EPEVTQTPSHQVTQMGQEVILRCVPISNHLYFYWYRQILGQKVEFLVSFYNNEISEKSEIFDDQFSVERPDGSNFTLKIRSTKLEDSAMYFCASISPLTGSTDTQYFGPGTRLTVL.

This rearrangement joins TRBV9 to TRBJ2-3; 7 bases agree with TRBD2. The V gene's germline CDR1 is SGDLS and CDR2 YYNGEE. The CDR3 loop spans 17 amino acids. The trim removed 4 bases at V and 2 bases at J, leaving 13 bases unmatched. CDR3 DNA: TGTGCCAGCAGCCCCCCCGGGTCTAGCGGTTCCACAGATACGCAGTATTTT. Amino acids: CASSPPGSSGSTDTQYF. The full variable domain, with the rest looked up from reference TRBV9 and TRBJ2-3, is DSGVTQTPKHLITATGQRVTLRCSPRSGDLSVYWYQQSLDQGLQFLIQYYNGEERAKGNILERFSAQQFPDLHSELNLSSLELGDSALYFCASSPPGSSGSTDTQYFGPGTRLTVL.

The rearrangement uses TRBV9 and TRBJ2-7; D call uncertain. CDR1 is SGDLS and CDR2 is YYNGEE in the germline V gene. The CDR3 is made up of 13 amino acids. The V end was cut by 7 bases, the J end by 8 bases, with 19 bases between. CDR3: CASGEGSVTKQYF. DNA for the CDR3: TGTGCCAGCGGTGAAGGCAGCGTGACGAAGCAGTACTTC.

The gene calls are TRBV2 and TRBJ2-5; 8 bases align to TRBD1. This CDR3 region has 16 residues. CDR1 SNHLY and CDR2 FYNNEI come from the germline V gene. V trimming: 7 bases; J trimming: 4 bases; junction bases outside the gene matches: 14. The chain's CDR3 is CASTENGAGGTETQYF. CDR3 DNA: TGTGCCAGCACCGAAAATGGGGCAGGGGGCACAGAGACCCAGTACTTC.